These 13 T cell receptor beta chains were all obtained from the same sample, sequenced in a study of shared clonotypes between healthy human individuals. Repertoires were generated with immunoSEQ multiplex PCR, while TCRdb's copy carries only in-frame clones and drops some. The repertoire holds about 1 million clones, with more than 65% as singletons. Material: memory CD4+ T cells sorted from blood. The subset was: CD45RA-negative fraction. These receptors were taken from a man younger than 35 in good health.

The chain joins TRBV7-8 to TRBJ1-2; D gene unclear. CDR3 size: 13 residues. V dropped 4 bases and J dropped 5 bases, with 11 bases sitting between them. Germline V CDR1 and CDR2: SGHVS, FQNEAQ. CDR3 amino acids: CASSYGSPYGYTF. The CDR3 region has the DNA TGTGCCAGCAGCTACGGCAGTCCGTATGGCTACACCTTC.

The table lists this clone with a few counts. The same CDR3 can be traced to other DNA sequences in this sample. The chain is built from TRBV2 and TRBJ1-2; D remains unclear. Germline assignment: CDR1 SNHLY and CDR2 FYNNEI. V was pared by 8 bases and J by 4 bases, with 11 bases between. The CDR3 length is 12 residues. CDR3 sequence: CASSVRSYGYTF. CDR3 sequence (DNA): TGTGCCAGCTCCGTCAGAAGCTATGGCTACACCTTC. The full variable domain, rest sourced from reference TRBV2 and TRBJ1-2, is EPEVTQTPSHQVTQMGQEVILRCVPISNHLYFYWYRQILGQKVEFLVSFYNNEISEKSEIFDDQFSVERPDGSNFTLKIRSTKLEDSAMYFCASSVRSYGYTFGSGTRLTVV.

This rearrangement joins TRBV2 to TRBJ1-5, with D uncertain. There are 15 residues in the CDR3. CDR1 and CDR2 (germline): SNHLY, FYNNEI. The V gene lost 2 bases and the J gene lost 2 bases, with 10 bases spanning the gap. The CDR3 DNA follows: TGTGCCAGCAGTGAATCCGGGGTCGGCAATCAGCCCCAGCATTTT. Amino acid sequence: CASSESGVGNQPQHF.

CDR3 protein: CASKGQQGLVYTF. The CDR3 DNA follows: TGTGCCAGCAAGGGTCAACAGGGCCTTGTCTACACCTTC. V is TRBV2 and J is TRBJ1-2; possibly TRBD1 for D (6 bases). CDR3 size: 13 residues. Germline V gives CDR1 SNHLY, CDR2 FYNNEI. Trimming removed 7 bases at V and 10 bases at J, with 19 bases between. The whole variable domain, remainder taken from reference TRBV2 and TRBJ1-2, is EPEVTQTPSHQVTQMGQEVILRCVPISNHLYFYWYRQILGQKVEFLVSFYNNEISEKSEIFDDQFSVERPDGSNFTLKIRSTKLEDSAMYFCASKGQQGLVYTFGSGTRLTVV.

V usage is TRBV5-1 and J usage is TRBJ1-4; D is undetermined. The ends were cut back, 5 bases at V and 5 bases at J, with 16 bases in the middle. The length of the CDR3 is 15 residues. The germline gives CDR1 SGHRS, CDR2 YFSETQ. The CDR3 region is CASSSSGVPNEKLFF. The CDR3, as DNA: TGCGCCAGCAGTTCATCGGGCGTCCCAAATGAAAAACTGTTTTTT.

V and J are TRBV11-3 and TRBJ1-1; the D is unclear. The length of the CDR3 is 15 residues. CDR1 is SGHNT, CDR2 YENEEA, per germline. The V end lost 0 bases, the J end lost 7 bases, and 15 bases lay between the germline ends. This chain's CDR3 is CASSLDGLAGGEAFF. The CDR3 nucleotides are TGTGCCAGCAGCTTAGATGGGCTCGCGGGAGGTGAAGCTTTCTTT.

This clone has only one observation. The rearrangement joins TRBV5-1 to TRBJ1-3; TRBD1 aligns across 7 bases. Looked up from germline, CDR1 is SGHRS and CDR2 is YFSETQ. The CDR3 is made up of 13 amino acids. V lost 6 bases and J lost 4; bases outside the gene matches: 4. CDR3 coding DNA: TGCGCCAGCATGTCAGGGGGAGGAAACACCATATATTTT. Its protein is CASMSGGGNTIYF.

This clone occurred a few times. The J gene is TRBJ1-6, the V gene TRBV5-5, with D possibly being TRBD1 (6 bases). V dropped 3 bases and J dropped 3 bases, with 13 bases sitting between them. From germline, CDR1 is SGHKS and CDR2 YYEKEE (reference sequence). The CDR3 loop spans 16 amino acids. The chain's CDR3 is CASSSAQGVYNSPLHF. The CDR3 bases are TGTGCCAGCAGCTCTGCACAGGGTGTCTATAATTCACCCCTCCACTTT.

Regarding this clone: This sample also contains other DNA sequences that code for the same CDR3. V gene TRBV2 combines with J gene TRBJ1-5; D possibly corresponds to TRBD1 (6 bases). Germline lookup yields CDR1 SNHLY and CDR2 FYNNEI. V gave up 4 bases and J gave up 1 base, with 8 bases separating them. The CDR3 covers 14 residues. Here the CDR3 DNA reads TGTGCCAGCAGTGCCGACAGGAGCAATCAGCCCCAGCATTTT. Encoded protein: CASSADRSNQPQHF.

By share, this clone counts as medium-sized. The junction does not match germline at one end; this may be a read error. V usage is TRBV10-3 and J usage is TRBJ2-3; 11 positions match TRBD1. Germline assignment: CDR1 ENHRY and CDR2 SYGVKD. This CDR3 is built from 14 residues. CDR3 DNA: TGTGCCATCAGTGAGTCTTCCGGACAGGGGGCAGGACATTTT. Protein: CAISESSGQGAGHF.

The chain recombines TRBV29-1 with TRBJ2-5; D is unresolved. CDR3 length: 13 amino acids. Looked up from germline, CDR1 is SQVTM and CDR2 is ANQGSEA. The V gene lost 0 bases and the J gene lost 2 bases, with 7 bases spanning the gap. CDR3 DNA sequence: TGCAGCGTTGAAGAGTTTGGGCAAGAGACCCAGTACTTC. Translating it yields CSVEEFGQETQYF.

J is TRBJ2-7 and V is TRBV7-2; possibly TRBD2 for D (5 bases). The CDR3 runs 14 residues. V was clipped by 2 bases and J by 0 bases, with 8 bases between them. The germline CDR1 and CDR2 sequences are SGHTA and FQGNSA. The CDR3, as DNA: TGTGCCAGCAGCTTAAGCGGCACCTCCTACGAGCAGTACTTC. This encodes CASSLSGTSYEQYF. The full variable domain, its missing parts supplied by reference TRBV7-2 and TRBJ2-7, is GAGVSQSPSNKVTEKGKDVELRCDPISGHTALYWYRQSLGQGLEFLIYFQGNSAPDKSGLPSDRFSAERTGGSVSTLTIQRTQQEDSAVYLCASSLSGTSYEQYFGPGTRLTVT.

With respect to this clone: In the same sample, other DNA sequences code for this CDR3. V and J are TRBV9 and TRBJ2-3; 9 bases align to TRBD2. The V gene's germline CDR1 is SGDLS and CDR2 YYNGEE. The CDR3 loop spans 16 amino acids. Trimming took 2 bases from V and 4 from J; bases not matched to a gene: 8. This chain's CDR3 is CASSVGPGGGADTQYF. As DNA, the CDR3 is TGTGCCAGCAGCGTGGGGCCCGGCGGGGGGGCAGATACGCAGTATTTT.